Following are 8 T cell receptor beta chains from one sample sequenced in a study of T-cell reconstitution after alpha-beta-depleted transplantation in children. Construction of the TCRbeta library involved unique molecular identifiers. TCRdb analysed the PCR reads with MiXCR anew, one entry per CDR3 protein. Here the sample spans 90,000 to 100,000 distinct CDR3 sequences, 12% being singletons. Source: PBMCs from the stem cell graft donor, taken from the stem cell graft. Receptors originate from a human donor who donated a stem cell graft to a child with inherited bone marrow failure.

This chain connects TRBV7-9 to TRBJ2-5; D gene unclear. Trimming cost V 5 bases and J 0 bases, with 13 bases left between them. The germline V gene encodes CDR1 SEHNR and CDR2 FQNEAQ (reference sequence). The CDR3 totals 15 residues. CDR3 DNA sequence: TGTGCCAGCAGCCCCCCCCAATTGTACCAAGAGACCCAGTACTTC. This translates into CASSPPQLYQETQYF.

This clonotype has a count of ten or more. The CDR3 DNA follows: TGTGCCAGCAGCCACGGACAGGGTGGGGAGACCCAGTACTTC. This codes for CASSHGQGGETQYF. J is TRBJ2-5 and V is TRBV11-2; 8 nucleotides align to TRBD1. V was pared by 5 bases and J by 5 bases, with 7 bases of the junction left unmatched. Germline V lookup: CDR1 SGHAT, CDR2 FQNNGV. The CDR3 has 14 residues.

This chain joins TRBV5-1 and TRBJ2-4, with D unresolved. The CDR3 is 15 amino acids. Per the germline V gene, CDR1 is SGHRS and CDR2 is YFSETQ. The V gene lost 0 bases and the J gene lost 2 bases, with 9 bases spanning the gap. This CDR3 is CASSLDLGTKNIQYF. CDR3 coding DNA: TGCGCCAGCAGCTTGGACCTAGGGACCAAAAACATTCAGTACTTC.

In its sample, this clonotype was seen many times. CDR3 nucleotide sequence: TGTGCCAGCAGTGACCCCGGCCATGAGCAGTTCTTC. This gives the protein CASSDPGHEQFF. The chain recombines TRBV6-6 with TRBJ2-1; D not certain. V was clipped by 5 bases and J by 8 bases, with 10 bases between them. CDR3 length: 12 amino acids. Germline CDR1 and CDR2: MNHNY and SVGAGI (reference sequence).

This clonotype was seen ten or more times. The chain employs TRBV5-1 and TRBJ1-1; 9 bases fit TRBD1. The CDR3 runs to 15 residues. J gave up 4 bases and V 2 bases, and 6 bases lay outside the gene matches. Germline assignment: CDR1 SGHRS and CDR2 YFSETQ. The CDR3 nucleotides are TGCGCCAGCAGCTTCGGAGGGGGACAGGGCACTGAAGCTTTCTTT. It yields the protein CASSFGGGQGTEAFF.

In this sample, this clonotype turned up many times. The CDR3 coding sequence is TGTGCCAGCAGCTTGAAGGGGGCGCTTCGGGAGGGCCCTCCCGGGGAGCTGTTTTTT. The encoded protein is CASSLKGALREGPPGELFF. The V call is TRBV11-3, the J call TRBJ2-2, with D possibly being TRBD2 (8 bases). The germline V and J ends were trimmed by 3 bases and 6 bases, with 26 bases remaining between them. The length of the CDR3 is 19 residues. Germline CDR1 is SGHNT and CDR2 is YENEEA.

This clonotype was recorded many times. The chain employs TRBV2 and TRBJ1-1; TRBD1 is a possible D gene (5 bases). This CDR3 has 17 amino acids. Deletions cut 0 bases from V and 3 bases from J, with 17 bases between. Germline V gene data show CDR1 as SNHLY and CDR2 as FYNNEI. The CDR3 is CASSEALFDRTDTEAFF. DNA for the CDR3: TGTGCCAGCAGTGAAGCGCTTTTCGACAGAACGGACACTGAAGCTTTCTTT.

This chain connects TRBV2 to TRBJ1-5; TRBD1 matches 11 bases. The CDR3 sequence is 16 residues long. Germline trimming cut 7 bases from V and 5 bases from J; bases unmatched to any gene: 10. Germline V CDR1 and CDR2: SNHLY, FYNNEI. CDR3 region: CASKEWGQGVYQPQHF. The DNA for the CDR3 is TGTGCCAGCAAGGAGTGGGGACAGGGGGTCTATCAGCCCCAGCATTTT.